A single sample gave rise to the 27 T cell receptor beta chains below, sequenced in a study of monozygotic twins with inflammatory bowel disease. Each CDR3 protein gets one entry in TCRdb, which reprocessed the 5' RACE reads and gives no DNA. The sample's table shows roughly 300,000 distinct CDR3 sequences. The sequenced material came from blood. These receptors all come from a human donor with ulcerative colitis or Crohn's disease, or a healthy co-twin of an affected twin (not recorded which).

The rearrangement links TRBV18 to TRBJ1-1. The CDR3 runs to 15 residues. The germline V gene has CDR1 KGHSH and CDR2 LQKENI. The CDR3 loop reads CASSPVRAENTEAFF. Complete variable domain (other parts from reference TRBV18 and TRBJ1-1): NAGVMQNPRHLVRRRGQEARLRCSPMKGHSHVYWYRQLPEEGLKFMVYLQKENIIDESGMPKERFSAEFPKEGPSILRIQQVVRGDSAAYFCASSPVRAENTEAFFGQGTRLTVV.

This chain joins TRBV3-1 and TRBJ1-1. The CDR3 sequence is 12 residues long. From germline, CDR1 is LGHDT and CDR2 YNNKEL (reference sequence). The CDR3 sequence: CASSQGYTEAFF.

The chain links TRBV5-1 to TRBJ2-5. The germline CDR1 and CDR2 sequences are SGHRS and YFSETQ. The CDR3 length is 13 residues. The CDR3 sequence is CASSFFVQETQYF.

V gene TRBV21-1 combines with J gene TRBJ1-5; the TCRdb D gene call, TRBD1, has no DNA to confirm it. TRBV21-1 is tagged as a pseudogene. This CDR3 is 13 amino acids long. CDR3 region: CASRRGPNTPQHF.

The chain carries TRBV7-9 and TRBJ2-6. Germline V lookup: CDR1 SEHNR, CDR2 FQNEAQ (reference sequence). The CDR3 covers 14 residues. The CDR3 reads CASSRTGGANVLTF.

The chain recombines TRBV27 with TRBJ1-6. This CDR3 has 17 residues. The germline V gene has CDR1 MNHEY and CDR2 SMNVEV (reference sequence). CDR3 protein: CASSTRTESSYNSPLHF.

V usage is TRBV7-9 and J usage is TRBJ2-2; TCRdb's assignment of TRBD2 cannot be checked, as there is no DNA. Germline V gene sequence: CDR1 SEHNR, CDR2 FQNEAQ (reference sequence). This CDR3 spans 17 amino acids. The CDR3 region is CASSSYASGANTGELFF.

The V and J genes are TRBV9 and TRBJ2-7; without DNA, the TCRdb call of TRBD1 cannot be checked. Germline V lookup: CDR1 SGDLS, CDR2 YYNGEE. CDR3 length: 13 amino acids. The CDR3 here is CASSVGQVNEQYF.

This sequence joins TRBV20-1 and TRBJ1-1. The germline gives CDR1 DFQATT, CDR2 SNEGSKA (reference sequence). This CDR3 region has 13 residues. CDR3 amino acids: CSELPGGNTEAFF.

J is TRBJ2-3 and V is TRBV7-3; without DNA, the TCRdb call of TRBD2 cannot be checked. This CDR3 contains 16 residues. CDR1 is SGHTA and CDR2 is FQGTGA in the germline V gene. The CDR3 loop is CASSKIAGGGADTQYF.

This chain uses TRBV5-1 with TRBJ2-7; TCRdb's D call, TRBD2, is unchecked because there is no DNA. CDR3 length equals 12 residues. Germline V lookup: CDR1 SGHRS, CDR2 YFSETQ. CDR3: CASSWGQREQYF.

The CDR3 loop is CASRRGTGGNQPQHF. The J gene is TRBJ1-5, the V gene TRBV6-2 or TRBV6-3; with no DNA, the TCRdb D assignment of TRBD1 cannot be verified. This CDR3 comprises 15 residues. CDR1 is MNHEY, CDR2 SVGEGT, per germline.

The chain employs TRBV7-2 and TRBJ1-2; TCRdb picks TRBD1, but there is no DNA to check that call. This CDR3 has 17 amino acids. Looked up from germline, CDR1 is SGHTA and CDR2 is FQGNSA. The CDR3 here is CASSLGSPGTSNYGYTF.

The chain combines TRBV7-2 with TRBJ2-5; the TRBD1 assignment by TCRdb is unverifiable without DNA. Germline CDR1 SGHTA, CDR2 FQGNSA. CDR3 length equals 13 residues. CDR3: CASSPRGQETQYF.

The V call is TRBV7-2, the J call TRBJ2-1; no DNA is available, so the TRBD2 call from TCRdb remains unchecked. The CDR3 consists of 16 residues. CDR1 SGHTA and CDR2 FQGNSA come from the germline V gene. The CDR3 loop reads CASSPGGGLGANEQFF.

The chain carries TRBV5-1 and TRBJ2-2; TCRdb picks TRBD1, but there is no DNA to check that call. The length of the CDR3 is 16 residues. The germline CDR1 and CDR2 sequences are SGHRS and YFSETQ. The CDR3 loop reads CASSGTGTGVAGELFF.

The chain links TRBV27 to TRBJ2-3; the TRBD1 assignment by TCRdb is unverifiable without DNA. The CDR3 is made up of 14 amino acids. Germline V gives CDR1 MNHEY, CDR2 SMNVEV (reference sequence). CDR3 amino acids: CASTHRTTTDTQYF.

J is TRBJ2-1 and V is TRBV20-1; TCRdb lists TRBD2, though no DNA is available to test this call. Germline loops: CDR1 DFQATT, CDR2 SNEGSKA (reference sequence). CDR3 size: 14 residues. Here the CDR3 reads CSASPAGGDHEQFF.

The chain's CDR3 is CASSLNRDTGELFF. The V gene is TRBV27, the J gene TRBJ2-2. Germline V CDR1 and CDR2: MNHEY, SMNVEV (reference sequence). CDR3 length: 14 residues.

The rearrangement links TRBV3-1 to TRBJ1-6. The germline V gene encodes CDR1 LGHDT and CDR2 YNNKEL (reference sequence). The CDR3 extends over 15 amino acids. The CDR3: CASSSKVSYNSPLHF.

The chain combines TRBV9 with TRBJ1-1; the TCRdb call, TRBD1, lacks DNA for checking. This CDR3 region has 16 residues. The germline gives CDR1 SGDLS, CDR2 YYNGEE. The CDR3 protein is CASSAGPGQKNTEAFF. Looking up the rest from reference TRBV9 and TRBJ1-1 gives the full variable domain: DSGVTQTPKHLITATGQRVTLRCSPRSGDLSVYWYQQSLDQGLQFLIQYYNGEERAKGNILERFSAQQFPDLHSELNLSSLELGDSALYFCASSAGPGQKNTEAFFGQGTRLTVV.

The rearrangement joins TRBV7-2 to TRBJ2-7; without DNA, the TCRdb call of TRBD1 cannot be checked. There are 14 residues in the CDR3. Germline lookup yields CDR1 SGHTA and CDR2 FQGNSA. The CDR3 region is CASSRDVGTGEQYF.

This chain connects TRBV12-3 or TRBV12-4 to TRBJ2-1; TCRdb outputs TRBD2, but without DNA this stays unchecked. There are 17 residues in the CDR3. The CDR3 region is CASSTRQGLAGGNEQFF.

The gene calls are TRBV5-6 and TRBJ1-2. The CDR3 runs to 16 residues. Germline CDR1 and CDR2: SGHDT and YYEEEE. The CDR3 spells CASSLEGTEILYGYTF.

The chain joins TRBV10-3 to TRBJ2-7; absent DNA, TCRdb's TRBD2 call cannot be checked. CDR1 is ENHRY and CDR2 is SYGVKD in the germline V gene. The CDR3 is 12 amino acids. The CDR3: CATGLLTYEQYF.

This chain connects TRBV18 to TRBJ2-7; lacking DNA, the TRBD1 call made by TCRdb goes unchecked. Germline CDR1 and CDR2: KGHSH and LQKENI. This CDR3 is 13 amino acids long. This CDR3 reads CASSPDRDREQYF.

The chain has TRBV19 and TRBJ1-1. The CDR3 consists of 13 residues. Looked up from germline, CDR1 is LNHDA and CDR2 is SQIVND (reference sequence). The CDR3 loop reads CASSASGNTEAFF.